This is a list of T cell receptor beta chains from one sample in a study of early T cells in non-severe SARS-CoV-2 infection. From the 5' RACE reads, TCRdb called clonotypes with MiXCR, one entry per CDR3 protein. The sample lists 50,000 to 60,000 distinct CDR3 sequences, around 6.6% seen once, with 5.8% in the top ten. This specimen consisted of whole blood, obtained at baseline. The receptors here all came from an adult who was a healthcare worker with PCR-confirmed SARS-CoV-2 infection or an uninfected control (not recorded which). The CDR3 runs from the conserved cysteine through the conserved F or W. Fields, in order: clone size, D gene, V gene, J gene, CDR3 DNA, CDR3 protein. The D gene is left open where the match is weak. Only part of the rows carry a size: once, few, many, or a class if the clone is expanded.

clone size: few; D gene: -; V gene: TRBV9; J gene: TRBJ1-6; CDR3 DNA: TGTGCCAGCAGCGTAGGGCACAAAGGTTCACCCCTCCACTTT; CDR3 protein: CASSVGHKGSPLHF
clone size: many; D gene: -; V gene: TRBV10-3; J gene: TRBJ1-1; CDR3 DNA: TGTGCCACGCGGACGGGAAACACTGAAGCTTTCTTT; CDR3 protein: CATRTGNTEAFF
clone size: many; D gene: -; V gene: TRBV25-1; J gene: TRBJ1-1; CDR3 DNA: TGTGCCAGCAGTGAAGGGGACGGGACTGAAGCTTTCTTT; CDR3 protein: CASSEGDGTEAFF
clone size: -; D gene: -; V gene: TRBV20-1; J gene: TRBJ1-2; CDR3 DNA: TGCAGTGCTTCCTTGATGAGCTATGGCTACACCTTC; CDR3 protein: CSASLMSYGYTF
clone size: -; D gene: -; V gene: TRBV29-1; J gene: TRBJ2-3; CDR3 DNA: TGCAGCGCCCCCTTCGGCACGCAGTATTTT; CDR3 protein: CSAPFGTQYF
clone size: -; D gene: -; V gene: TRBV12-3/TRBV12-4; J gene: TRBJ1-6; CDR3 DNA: TGTGCCAGCAGTTTGACAGGAGCCTGGGAATCACCCCTCCACTTT; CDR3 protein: CASSLTGAWESPLHF
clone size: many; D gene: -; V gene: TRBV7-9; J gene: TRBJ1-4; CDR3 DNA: TGTGCCAGCAGGGACCCTCCGGGAGCCGCGGATAATGAAAAACTGTTTTTT; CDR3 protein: CASRDPPGAADNEKLFF
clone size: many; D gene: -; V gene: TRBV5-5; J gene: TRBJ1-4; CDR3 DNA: TGTGCCAGCAGCCCCGGGGAGGGGGTGAAACTGTTTTTT; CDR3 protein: CASSPGEGVKLFF
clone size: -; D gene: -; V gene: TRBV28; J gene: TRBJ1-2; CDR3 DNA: TGTGCCAGCAGTTTTTCAGGGGCTGGCTACACCTTC; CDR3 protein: CASSFSGAGYTF
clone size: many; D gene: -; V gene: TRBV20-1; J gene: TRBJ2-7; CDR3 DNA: TGCAGTGCGCAATTCCCGGGACAAGCCTACGAGCAGTACTTC; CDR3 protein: CSAQFPGQAYEQYF
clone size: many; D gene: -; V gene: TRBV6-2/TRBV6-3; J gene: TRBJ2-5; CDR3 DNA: TGTGCCAGCAGTTACGAGGGGCACCAAGAGACCCAGTACTTC; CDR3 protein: CASSYEGHQETQYF
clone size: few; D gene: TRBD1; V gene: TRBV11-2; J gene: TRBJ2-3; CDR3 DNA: TGTGCCAGCAGCTTGGGACAGTTCACAGATACGCAGTATTTT; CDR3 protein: CASSLGQFTDTQYF
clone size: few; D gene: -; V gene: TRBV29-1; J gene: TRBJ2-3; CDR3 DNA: TGCAGCGTTGTCCACAGAGGAACCCCTTTGTTT; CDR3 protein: CSVVHRGTPLF
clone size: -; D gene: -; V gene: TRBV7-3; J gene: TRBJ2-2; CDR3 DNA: TGTGCCAGCAGCTTAGCGTTAACCGGGGAGCTGTTTTTT; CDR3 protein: CASSLALTGELFF
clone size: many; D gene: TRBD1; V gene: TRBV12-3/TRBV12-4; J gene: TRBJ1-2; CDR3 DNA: TGTGCCAGCAGTTTCCCGGGACAGGTCCGAATCTATGGCTACACCTTC; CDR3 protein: CASSFPGQVRIYGYTF
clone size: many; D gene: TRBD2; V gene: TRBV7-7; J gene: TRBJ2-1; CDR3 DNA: TGTGCCAGCAGCCAGGGACTAGCGGGGGGAAATGAGCAGTTCTTC; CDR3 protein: CASSQGLAGGNEQFF
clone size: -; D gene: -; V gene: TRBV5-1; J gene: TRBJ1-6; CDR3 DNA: TGCGCCAGCAGCTTGGAGAGCCTCCGAAATTCGCCCCTCCACTTT; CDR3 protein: CASSLESLRNSPLHF
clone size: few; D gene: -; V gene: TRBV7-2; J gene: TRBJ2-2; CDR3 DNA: TGTGCCAGCAGCTTGGGGAGACTGACCGGGGAGCTGTTTTTT; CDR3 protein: CASSLGRLTGELFF
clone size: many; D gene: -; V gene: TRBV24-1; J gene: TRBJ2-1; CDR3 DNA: TGTGCCACCAGTGACAGGACCTCCTACAATGAGCAGTTCTTC; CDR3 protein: CATSDRTSYNEQFF